One and the same sample provided the 32 T cell receptor beta chains below, sequenced in a study of CD8 T cells in Susac syndrome. RNA, at about 0.45 to 1 ug, was reverse transcribed with random hexamers. In TCRdb, the immunoSEQ multiplex PCR reads were re-called with MiXCR into one record per CDR3 protein. The sample comprises about 210,000 distinct CDR3 sequences, approximately 95% of which are singletons, and around 0.08% rests with the top ten. Input material: CD4+ T cells from PBMCs. These receptor sequences come from a human donor with multiple sclerosis.

The chain is built from TRBV30 and TRBJ1-3, with D unresolved. The V end was cut by 0 bases, the J end by 2 bases, with 8 bases between. The CDR3 contains 14 residues. Germline CDR1 and CDR2: GTSNPN and SVGIG (reference sequence). CDR3 sequence reads: CAWSVNSPGNTIYF. The CDR3, as DNA: TGTGCCTGGAGTGTAAACAGTCCTGGAAACACCATATATTTT.

The chain employs TRBV7-2 and TRBJ2-1; 10 bases are shared with TRBD2. Germline CDR1 is SGHTA and CDR2 is FQGNSA. CDR3 length: 15 residues. Trimming at V came to 6 bases and at J to 1 base, leaving 3 bases not matched to a gene. This CDR3 is CASRSSGGSYNEQFF. The CDR3 DNA follows: TGTGCCAGCAGATCTAGCGGGGGATCCTACAATGAGCAGTTCTTC.

The gene calls are TRBV15 and TRBJ1-5; D not resolved. Trimming took 3 bases from V and 6 from J, leaving 6 bases between them. This CDR3 contains 12 residues. The germline CDR1 and CDR2 sequences are LNHNV and YYDKDF (reference sequence). In DNA, the CDR3 is TGTGCCACCAGCAGCGGACCTCAGCCCCAGCATTTT. Protein sequence: CATSSGPQPQHF.

This clonotype was observed a single time. The chain employs TRBV18 and TRBJ1-2, with D hard to call. Trimming stripped 6 bases from V and 6 bases from J, with 17 bases between. The CDR3 is made up of 14 amino acids. From germline, CDR1 is KGHSH and CDR2 LQKENI. CDR3 in amino acids: CASSLGGGFDGYTF. The CDR3 DNA follows: TGTGCCAGCTCGCTCGGCGGAGGGTTTGATGGCTACACCTTC.

The V call is TRBV29-1, the J call TRBJ1-5, with a tentative D call TRBD1 (5 bases). The CDR3 totals 14 residues. Trimming took 4 bases from V and 8 from J, leaving 18 bases between them. Germline lookup yields CDR1 SQVTM and CDR2 ANQGSEA. CDR3 region: CSVASGTLTKPQHF. CDR3 DNA: TGCAGCGTTGCCTCCGGGACTCTAACCAAGCCCCAGCATTTT.

V gene TRBV29-1 combines with J gene TRBJ2-3; D unresolved. V was trimmed by 8 bases and J by 11 bases, leaving 20 bases between them. The CDR3 covers 12 residues. Germline CDR1 reads SQVTM; CDR2 reads ANQGSEA. The CDR3 loop is CSHQDTSLRQYF. In nucleotides, the CDR3 is TGCAGCCATCAAGATACTTCCCTCAGGCAGTATTTT.

V and J are TRBV12-3 or TRBV12-4 and TRBJ2-7; TRBD1 matches at 9 bases. CDR3 length: 15 amino acids. V lost 8 bases, J lost 0 bases, and 8 bases stayed unmatched. CDR3: CASGNRGQFSYEQYV. In nucleotides, the CDR3 is TGTGCCAGCGGAAACAGGGGGCAATTCTCCTACGAGCAGTACGTC.

The chain recombines TRBV24-1 with TRBJ2-5; 11 nucleotides line up with TRBD2. V shed 2 bases, J shed 5 bases, and the junction held 3 bases outside the gene matches. This CDR3 comprises 15 residues. CDR1 and CDR2 (germline): KGHDR, SFDVKD. The CDR3 DNA sequence: TGTGCCACCAGTGATTCCCGGACTAGCGGGGAGACCCAGTACTTC. Translation: CATSDSRTSGETQYF.

V is TRBV30 and J is TRBJ2-2; no clear D. V lost 1 base to trimming and J lost 0 bases, with 6 bases between them. This CDR3 spans 14 amino acids. In germline, CDR1 is GTSNPN, CDR2 SVGIG (reference sequence). CDR3 sequence (DNA): TGTGCCTGGAGTGAGGTGCCGAACACCGGGGAGCTGTTTTTT. Translated, it gives CAWSEVPNTGELFF. Using reference TRBV30 and TRBJ2-2 for the parts outside the CDR3, the full variable domain is SQTIHQWPATLVQPVGSPLSLECTVEGTSNPNLYWYRQAAGRGLQLLFYSVGIGQISSEVPQNLSASRPQDRQFILSSKKLLLSDSGFYLCAWSEVPNTGELFFGEGSRLTVL.

The V call is TRBV2, the J call TRBJ2-5; no reliable D call. The CDR3 loop spans 12 amino acids. The germline CDR1 and CDR2 sequences are SNHLY and FYNNEI. V was clipped by 7 bases and J by 4 bases, with 10 bases between them. CDR3 DNA sequence: TGTGCCAGCATGAAGATGGTAGAGACCCAGTACTTC. Encoded protein: CASMKMVETQYF.

V and J are TRBV30 and TRBJ2-3; D is undetermined. The CDR3 runs to 12 residues. Germline CDR1 reads GTSNPN; CDR2 reads SVGIG (reference sequence). Trimming stripped 6 bases from V and 5 bases from J, with 12 bases between. In nucleotides, the CDR3 is TGTGCCTGCCCCCATGGTGGAGATACGCAGTATTTT. Protein sequence: CACPHGGDTQYF.

The CDR3 DNA reads as TGTGCCTGGAAGGACAGGGGTTGGGCAGATACGCAGTATTTT. Protein: CAWKDRGWADTQYF. V gene TRBV30 combines with J gene TRBJ2-3; 9 bases fit TRBD1. This CDR3 has 14 amino acids. In germline, CDR1 is GTSNPN, CDR2 SVGIG (reference sequence). With V trimmed by 4 bases and J by 4 bases, 6 bases remained unmatched.

The chain joins TRBV3-1 to TRBJ2-5; tentatively, D is TRBD1 (6 bases). V shed 3 bases and J shed 2 bases, with 13 bases lying between them. CDR3 length: 15 residues. Looked up from germline, CDR1 is LGHDT and CDR2 is YNNKEL (reference sequence). Here the CDR3 DNA reads TGTGCCAGCAGCCACCAGGGGCCCCAGCAAGAGACCCAGTACTTC. Residues: CASSHQGPQQETQYF.

The chain couples TRBV9 to TRBJ1-6; no firm D call. V dropped 0 bases and J dropped 7 bases, with 5 bases sitting between them. This CDR3 is built from 13 residues. Germline V gene sequence: CDR1 SGDLS, CDR2 YYNGEE. The chain's CDR3 is CASSVVENSPLHF. CDR3 DNA sequence: TGTGCCAGCAGCGTAGTCGAGAATTCACCCCTCCACTTT. The full variable domain, completed using reference TRBV9 and TRBJ1-6, is DSGVTQTPKHLITATGQRVTLRCSPRSGDLSVYWYQQSLDQGLQFLIQYYNGEERAKGNILERFSAQQFPDLHSELNLSSLELGDSALYFCASSVVENSPLHFGNGTRLTVT.

The V call is TRBV2, the J call TRBJ1-5; D not certain. From germline, CDR1 is SNHLY and CDR2 FYNNEI. Trimming took 2 bases from V and 2 from J, leaving 13 bases between them. The CDR3 length is 16 residues. The CDR3 DNA is TGTGCCAGCAGTGAACTGGGGATGATTGGCAATCAGCCCCAGCATTTT. As protein: CASSELGMIGNQPQHF.

The chain has TRBV9 and TRBJ1-2; D is undetermined. The CDR3 runs to 13 residues. V lost 4 bases to trimming and J lost 5 bases, with 12 bases between them. Germline V gene lookup returns CDR1 SGDLS and CDR2 YYNGEE. DNA of the CDR3: TGTGCCAGCAGCCCAGGTCGGCCTTATGGCTACACCTTC. Encoded protein: CASSPGRPYGYTF.

This chain joins TRBV29-1 and TRBJ1-2; 8 bases align to TRBD1. Germline CDR1 SQVTM, CDR2 ANQGSEA. V shed 6 bases, J shed 8 bases, and the junction held 5 bases outside the gene matches. The CDR3 extends over 11 amino acids. The CDR3, as DNA: TGCAGCGTCGCGACAGGGGCGGGCTACACCTTC. Translation gives CSVATGAGYTF.

The chain uses TRBV3-1 and TRBJ2-2, with unresolved D. Looked up from germline, CDR1 is LGHDT and CDR2 is YNNKEL (reference sequence). This CDR3 contains 14 residues. Deletions cut 3 bases from V and 8 bases from J, with 13 bases between. The CDR3 loop reads CASSQWTRGGELFF. DNA of the CDR3: TGTGCCAGCAGCCAGTGGACCCGTGGGGGGGAGCTGTTTTTT.

The V gene is TRBV5-1, the J gene TRBJ2-1; TRBD2 agrees at 12 bases. CDR3 length: 18 amino acids. Per the germline V gene, CDR1 is SGHRS and CDR2 is YFSETQ. V dropped 6 bases and J dropped 5; count of bases not matched to a gene: 15. CDR3 coding DNA: TGCGCCAGCACCTCGGGACTAGCGGGCGCCGCGGGGGACAATGAGCAGTTCTTC. It specifies CASTSGLAGAAGDNEQFF.

The V and J genes are TRBV29-1 and TRBJ1-4; D is unclear. The CDR3 runs 14 residues. The V gene lost 4 bases and the J gene lost 0 bases, with 9 bases spanning the gap. Germline assignment: CDR1 SQVTM and CDR2 ANQGSEA. In DNA, the CDR3 is TGCAGCGTTGTGGCCGGGGCAACTAATGAAAAACTGTTTTTT. It codes for CSVVAGATNEKLFF.

The chain combines TRBV20-1 with TRBJ2-5; 9 nucleotides align to TRBD2. CDR3 length: 15 amino acids. Germline V gene data show CDR1 as DFQATT and CDR2 as SNEGSKA (reference sequence). The V segment lost 0 bases and the J segment 4 bases; nucleotides outside the gene matches: 6. CDR3 coding DNA: TGCAGTGCTAGAGAGGCTAGCGGGGTAGGAGAGACCCAGTACTTC. Its translation: CSAREASGVGETQYF.

The chain joins TRBV15 to TRBJ2-2; the D is unclear. Germline loops: CDR1 LNHNV, CDR2 YYDKDF (reference sequence). This CDR3 contains 15 residues. Between the trimmed V and J ends, which lost 0 bases and 2 bases, there was a span of 7 bases. CDR3 sequence: CATSREHTNTGELFF. The CDR3 DNA follows: TGTGCCACCAGCAGAGAGCACACAAACACCGGGGAGCTGTTTTTT.

V and J are TRBV29-1 and TRBJ2-7; 7 positions agree with TRBD1. The CDR3 runs 11 residues. Germline V gene sequence: CDR1 SQVTM, CDR2 ANQGSEA. V dropped 6 bases and J dropped 5; count of bases not matched to a gene: 4. The CDR3 spells CSVGDRDEQYF. DNA for the CDR3: TGCAGCGTCGGGGACAGAGACGAGCAGTACTTC.

The chain combines TRBV13 with TRBJ1-6; no firm D call. Germline V gives CDR1 PRHDT, CDR2 FYEKMQ (reference sequence). The CDR3 has 16 residues. V lost 2 bases to trimming and J lost 10 bases, with 18 bases between them. The CDR3 bases are TGTGCCAGCAGCTTAAACGGCGGCCTGTCCCGGTCACCCCTCCACTTT. Translated, it gives CASSLNGGLSRSPLHF.

The chain recombines TRBV29-1 with TRBJ2-5, with D uncertain. Germline CDR1 SQVTM, CDR2 ANQGSEA. V was trimmed by 6 bases and J by 7 bases, leaving 12 bases between them. The CDR3 has 11 amino acids. CDR3 DNA: TGCAGCGTCCAATCCCTAGGGACCCAGTACTTC. This translates into CSVQSLGTQYF.

The chain uses TRBV6-6 and TRBJ2-7, with 8 bases that match TRBD1. The J segment lost 5 bases and the V segment lost 6 bases, leaving 6 bases of the junction unmatched. Germline V gene sequence: CDR1 MNHNY, CDR2 SVGAGI (reference sequence). The CDR3 is 13 amino acids. The CDR3, as DNA: TGTGCCAGCAGGAGGGACAGGATGGACGAGCAGTACGTC. Translating it yields CASRRDRMDEQYV.

This rearrangement joins TRBV27 to TRBJ2-2; 8 nucleotides align to TRBD2. With 5 bases clipped from V and 2 bases from J, the junction kept 7 bases outside the gene matches. The germline V gene has CDR1 MNHEY and CDR2 SMNVEV (reference sequence). The CDR3 is 16 residues long. In DNA, the CDR3 is TGTGCCAGCAGTCCGGTAGCGGGACTAAACACCGGGGAGCTGTTTTTT. Amino acids: CASSPVAGLNTGELFF.

The chain recombines TRBV7-3 with TRBJ1-1; D may be TRBD1 (6 bases). The CDR3 extends over 13 amino acids. CDR1 is SGHTA and CDR2 is FQGTGA in the germline V gene. Trimming cost V 8 bases and J 1 base, with 11 bases left between them. The CDR3 DNA is TGTGCCAGCCGGGGGGGCAGGAACACTGAAGCTTTCTTT. Its protein is CASRGGRNTEAFF.

The chain has TRBV4-2 and TRBJ1-2; D possibly corresponds to TRBD1 (6 bases). Between the trimmed V and J ends, which lost 2 bases and 3 bases, there was a span of 13 bases. The CDR3 has 15 amino acids. Germline V gives CDR1 LGHNA, CDR2 YNFKEQ. The CDR3: CASSQRNRVDYGYTF. Here the CDR3 DNA reads TGTGCCAGCAGCCAAAGAAACAGGGTGGACTATGGCTACACCTTC.

The chain uses TRBV12-3 or TRBV12-4 and TRBJ1-1; D is perhaps TRBD1 (5 bases). The CDR3 length is 13 residues. Trimming stripped 5 bases from V and 11 bases from J, with 18 bases between. CDR3 sequence: CASSASWGLGAFF. The DNA of the CDR3 is TGTGCCAGCAGTGCCTCTTGGGGCCTTGGGGCTTTCTTT.

The chain combines TRBV7-8 with TRBJ2-3, with D possibly matching TRBD2 (5 bases). The ends were cut back, 5 bases at V and 6 bases at J, with 9 bases in the middle. This CDR3 is built from 12 residues. Germline lookup yields CDR1 SGHVS and CDR2 FQNEAQ. DNA for the CDR3: TGTGCCAGCAGCCAAACGGGGGATACGCAGTATTTT. Its translation: CASSQTGDTQYF.

The chain recombines TRBV12-3 or TRBV12-4 with TRBJ2-5; D is uncertain. CDR3 size: 14 residues. Deletions cut 6 bases from V and 2 bases from J, with 13 bases between. The CDR3: CASSTFGPQETQYF. The CDR3 nucleotides read TGTGCCAGCAGCACTTTTGGACCTCAAGAGACCCAGTACTTC.